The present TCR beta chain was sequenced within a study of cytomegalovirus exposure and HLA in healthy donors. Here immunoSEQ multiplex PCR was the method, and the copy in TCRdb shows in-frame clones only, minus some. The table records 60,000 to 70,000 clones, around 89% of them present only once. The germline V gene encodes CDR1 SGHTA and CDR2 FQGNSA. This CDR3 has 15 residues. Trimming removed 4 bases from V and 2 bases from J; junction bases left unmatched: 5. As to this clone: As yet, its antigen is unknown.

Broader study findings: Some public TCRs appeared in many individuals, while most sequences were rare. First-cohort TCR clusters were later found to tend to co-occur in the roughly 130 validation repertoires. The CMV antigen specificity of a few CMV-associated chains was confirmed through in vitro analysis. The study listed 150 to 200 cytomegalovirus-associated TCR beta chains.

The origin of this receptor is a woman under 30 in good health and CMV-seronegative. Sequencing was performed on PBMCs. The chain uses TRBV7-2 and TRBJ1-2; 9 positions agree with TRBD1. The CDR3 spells CASSSSTGGNYGYTF. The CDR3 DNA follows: TGTGCCAGCAGCTCGTCGACAGGGGGGAACTATGGCTACACCTTC.